This is a list of T cell receptor beta chains from one sample in a study of T cell responses to AZD1222 COVID-19 vaccine. TCRdb's copy holds only in-frame clones and misses some; the assay was immunoSEQ multiplex PCR. This sample has some 97,000 clones, with 87% found just once. The sequencing used peripheral blood, collected on day 0 of AZD1222 vaccination. These receptors all come from an adult in good health. The CDR3 runs from the conserved cysteine through the conserved F or W. A D gene is named only where the DNA matches it firmly. Only some rows state a clone size, as once, few, many or a class for expanded clones.

TRBJ1-1,TRBD1,.,TRBV7-8,TGTGCCAGCAGCTTAAGAGACAGGGGTGTCCCTGAAGCTTTCTTT,CASSLRDRGVPEAFF
TRBJ1-1,.,.,TRBV7-3,TGTGCCAGCAGCCCCCAGCAGGCAGGGGCCGCTGAAGCTTTCTTT,CASSPQQAGAAEAFF
TRBJ2-4,TRBD2,.,TRBV18,TGTGCCAGCTCACCTTTGAAGGCGGGGGATAAAAACATTCAGTACTTC,CASSPLKAGDKNIQYF
TRBJ2-7,.,.,TRBV27,TGTGCCAGCAGTTCGCAGCGGTCGGACGAGCAGTACTTC,CASSSQRSDEQYF
TRBJ1-1,.,.,TRBV3-1/TRBV3-2,TGTGCCAGCAGCCAAGATCTCCGCCCAGGGGTGAACACTGAAGCTTTCTTT,CASSQDLRPGVNTEAFF
TRBJ2-2,.,.,TRBV6-5,TGTGCCAGCAGAATCGGACGAGCCACCGGGGAGCTGTTTTTT,CASRIGRATGELFF
TRBJ1-1,TRBD1,.,TRBV6-4,TGTGCCAGCAGTGACAGGACAGGGAATAAGGCTTTCTTT,CASSDRTGNKAFF
TRBJ2-1,.,.,TRBV7-2,TGTGCCAGCAGCTTGGCCCTCGGCCTGCAGTTCTTC,CASSLALGLQFF
TRBJ1-2,.,.,TRBV18,TGTGCCAGCTCACCCAGGCAGGGTGACTATGGCTACACCTTC,CASSPRQGDYGYTF
TRBJ1-6,.,.,TRBV5-4,TGTGCCAGCAGTCGTAACAGGGCCAGGTCACCCCTCCACTTT,CASSRNRARSPLHF
TRBJ1-2,TRBD1,.,TRBV3-1/TRBV3-2,TGTGCCAGCAGCCTTTTGCCGGGACAGGGGTATGGCTACACCTTC,CASSLLPGQGYGYTF
TRBJ1-3,.,.,TRBV7-9,TGTGCCAGCAGCGTCCGACAGCCGCCGAGCTCTGGAAACACCATATATTTT,CASSVRQPPSSGNTIYF
TRBJ2-5,.,once,TRBV10-3,TGTGCCATCAGTGAGGCAGGGGTTGAGACCCAGTACTTC,CAISEAGVETQYF
TRBJ1-5,.,few,TRBV6-2/TRBV6-3,TGTGCCAGCAGCCTACATGGCAATCAGCCCCAGCATTTT,CASSLHGNQPQHF
TRBJ2-1,.,once,TRBV11-2,TGTGCCAGCAGCCGTTTCGGGACTGCCTACAATGAGCAGTTCTTC,CASSRFGTAYNEQFF
TRBJ1-5,TRBD1,few,TRBV2,TGTGCCAGCAGGAGGGACAGTCCCTTAAATCAGCCCCAGCATTTT,CASRRDSPLNQPQHF
TRBJ1-1,.,.,TRBV7-2,TGTGCCAGCAGCACTTCAGGCATGAACACTGAAGCTTTCTTT,CASSTSGMNTEAFF
TRBJ1-3,.,.,TRBV4-3,TGCGCCAGCAGCCAGCAATTCTCCTCTGGAAACACCATATATTTT,CASSQQFSSGNTIYF
TRBJ1-4,TRBD1,.,TRBV11-1,TGTGCCAGCAGCCTGACAGGGGTGAATGAAAAACTGTTTTTT,CASSLTGVNEKLFF
TRBJ2-3,TRBD2,.,TRBV19,TGTGCCAGTAGAAAAACTAGCGGGGGGGCCGGAGATACGCAGTATTTT,CASRKTSGGAGDTQYF
TRBJ1-2,.,.,TRBV28,TGTGCCAGCAGTTCGGATGGGGTAGGCTATGGCTACACCTTC,CASSSDGVGYGYTF
TRBJ1-1,.,.,TRBV7-8,TGTGCCAGCAGCTTAGCTAACAGACAGAACACTGAAGCTTTCTTT,CASSLANRQNTEAFF
TRBJ1-4,.,once,TRBV27,TGTGCCAGCAGTTTATTCGGGGCCGTTGATGAAAAACTGTTTTTT,CASSLFGAVDEKLFF
TRBJ2-7,.,.,TRBV5-1,TGCGCCAGCAGCTCAGGGACACCTAAGCGCTCCTACGAGCAGTACTTC,CASSSGTPKRSYEQYF
TRBJ1-3,.,.,TRBV5-1,TGCGCCAGCAGCTTGGAGTCAGGAACTGGAAACACCATATATTTT,CASSLESGTGNTIYF
TRBJ1-1,TRBD1,.,TRBV5-6,TGTGCCAGCAGACGCGGGACAGGGGGTCCTGAAGCTTTCTTT,CASRRGTGGPEAFF
TRBJ1-2,TRBD1,.,TRBV29-1,TGCAGCGTGACAGGGGGCGCAGGTTATGGCTACACCTTC,CSVTGGAGYGYTF
TRBJ1-1,.,.,TRBV6-6,TGTGCCAGCAGTTATATCTACGGCGGGAACACTGAAGCTTTCTTT,CASSYIYGGNTEAFF
TRBJ1-2,TRBD1,.,TRBV5-6,TGTGCCAGCAGCAAACAGGGGGCGGGCTATGGCTACACCTTC,CASSKQGAGYGYTF